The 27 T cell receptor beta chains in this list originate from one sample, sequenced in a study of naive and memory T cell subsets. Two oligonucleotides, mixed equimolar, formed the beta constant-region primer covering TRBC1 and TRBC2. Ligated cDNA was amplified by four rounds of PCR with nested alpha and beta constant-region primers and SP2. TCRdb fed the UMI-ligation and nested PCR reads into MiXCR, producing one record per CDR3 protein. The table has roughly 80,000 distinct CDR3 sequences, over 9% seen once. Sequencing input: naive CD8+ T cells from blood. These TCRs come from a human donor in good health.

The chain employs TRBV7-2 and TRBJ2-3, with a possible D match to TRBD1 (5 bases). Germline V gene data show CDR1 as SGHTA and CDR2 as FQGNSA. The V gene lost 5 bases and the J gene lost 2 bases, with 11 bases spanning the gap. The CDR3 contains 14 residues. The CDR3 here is CASSPDRYTDTQYF. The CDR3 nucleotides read TGTGCCAGCAGCCCAGACAGATACACAGATACGCAGTATTTT.

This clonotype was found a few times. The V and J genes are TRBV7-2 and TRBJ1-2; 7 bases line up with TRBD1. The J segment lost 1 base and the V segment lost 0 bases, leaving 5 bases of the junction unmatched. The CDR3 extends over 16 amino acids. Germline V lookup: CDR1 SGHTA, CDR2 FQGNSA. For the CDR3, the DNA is TGTGCCAGCAGCTTAGCAGGAGGGGGCCTTAACTATGGCTACACCTTC. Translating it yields CASSLAGGGLNYGYTF.

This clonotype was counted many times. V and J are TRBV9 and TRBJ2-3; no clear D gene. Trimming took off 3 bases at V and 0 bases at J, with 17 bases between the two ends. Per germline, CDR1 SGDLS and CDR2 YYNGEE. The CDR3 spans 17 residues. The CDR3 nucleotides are TGTGCCAGCAGCGCACCACACGGCTACGATAGCACAGATACGCAGTATTTT. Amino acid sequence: CASSAPHGYDSTDTQYF. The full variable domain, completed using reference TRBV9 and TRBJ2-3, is DSGVTQTPKHLITATGQRVTLRCSPRSGDLSVYWYQQSLDQGLQFLIQYYNGEERAKGNILERFSAQQFPDLHSELNLSSLELGDSALYFCASSAPHGYDSTDTQYFGPGTRLTVL.

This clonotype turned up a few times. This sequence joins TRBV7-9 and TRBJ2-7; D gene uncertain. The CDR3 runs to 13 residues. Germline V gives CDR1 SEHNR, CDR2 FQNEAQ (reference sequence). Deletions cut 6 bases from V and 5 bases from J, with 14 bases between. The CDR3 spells CASSPRPSHEQYF. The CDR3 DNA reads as TGTGCCAGCAGTCCGCGACCTTCCCACGAGCAGTACTTC.

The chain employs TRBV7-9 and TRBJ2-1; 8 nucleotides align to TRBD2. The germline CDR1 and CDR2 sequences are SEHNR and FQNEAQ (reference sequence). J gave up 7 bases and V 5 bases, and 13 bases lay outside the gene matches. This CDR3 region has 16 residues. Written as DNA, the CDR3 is TGTGCCAGCAGCCGTAGTGGCCTAGCGGGTGGTAATGAGCAGTTCTTC. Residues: CASSRSGLAGGNEQFF.

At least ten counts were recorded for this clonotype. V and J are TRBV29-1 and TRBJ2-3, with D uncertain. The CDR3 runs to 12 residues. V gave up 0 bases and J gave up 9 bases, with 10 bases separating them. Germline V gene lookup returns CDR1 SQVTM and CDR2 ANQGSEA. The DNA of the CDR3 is TGCAGCGTTGAAGAGGGCTTACTAACGCAGTATTTT. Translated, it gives CSVEEGLLTQYF.

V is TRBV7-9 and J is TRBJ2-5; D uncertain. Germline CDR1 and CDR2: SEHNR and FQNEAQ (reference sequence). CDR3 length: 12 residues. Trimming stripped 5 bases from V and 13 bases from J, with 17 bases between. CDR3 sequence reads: CASSLLPDVGYF. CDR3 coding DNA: TGTGCCAGCAGCCTCCTCCCAGATGTGGGGTACTTC.

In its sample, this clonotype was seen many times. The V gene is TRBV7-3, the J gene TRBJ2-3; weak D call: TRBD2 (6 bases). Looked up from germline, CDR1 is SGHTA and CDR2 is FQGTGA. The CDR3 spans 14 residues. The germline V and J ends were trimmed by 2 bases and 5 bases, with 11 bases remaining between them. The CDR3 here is CASSLREFGDTQYF. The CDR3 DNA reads TGTGCCAGCAGCTTACGGGAGTTCGGAGATACGCAGTATTTT.

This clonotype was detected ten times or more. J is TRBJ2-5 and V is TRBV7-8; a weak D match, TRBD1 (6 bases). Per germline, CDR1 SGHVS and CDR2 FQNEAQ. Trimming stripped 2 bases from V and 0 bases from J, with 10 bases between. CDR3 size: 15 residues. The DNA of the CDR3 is TGTGCCAGCAGCTTACGGACAGAGTACCAAGAGACCCAGTACTTC. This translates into CASSLRTEYQETQYF.

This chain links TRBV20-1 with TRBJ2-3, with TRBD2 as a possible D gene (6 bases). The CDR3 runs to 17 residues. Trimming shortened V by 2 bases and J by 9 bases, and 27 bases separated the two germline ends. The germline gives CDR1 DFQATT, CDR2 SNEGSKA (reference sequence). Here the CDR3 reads CSARNPGLRIHHWTQYF. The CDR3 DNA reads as TGCAGTGCTAGAAACCCGGGACTCCGCATACATCATTGGACGCAGTATTTT.

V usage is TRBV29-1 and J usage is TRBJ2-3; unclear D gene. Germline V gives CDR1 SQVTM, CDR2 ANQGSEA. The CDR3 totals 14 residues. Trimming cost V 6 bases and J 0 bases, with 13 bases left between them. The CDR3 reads CSVGSTSSTDTQYF. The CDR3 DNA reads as TGCAGCGTCGGTAGCACCTCTAGCACAGATACGCAGTATTTT.

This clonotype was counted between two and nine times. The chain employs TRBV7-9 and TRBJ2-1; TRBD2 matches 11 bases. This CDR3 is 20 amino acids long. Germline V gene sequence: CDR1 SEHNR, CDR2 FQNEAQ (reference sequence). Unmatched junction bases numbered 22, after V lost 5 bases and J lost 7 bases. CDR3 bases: TGTGCCAGCAGCCCCGTGCAGGGGGGCCCTGTAGCGGGAGGGAAGAATGAGCAGTTCTTC. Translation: CASSPVQGGPVAGGKNEQFF.

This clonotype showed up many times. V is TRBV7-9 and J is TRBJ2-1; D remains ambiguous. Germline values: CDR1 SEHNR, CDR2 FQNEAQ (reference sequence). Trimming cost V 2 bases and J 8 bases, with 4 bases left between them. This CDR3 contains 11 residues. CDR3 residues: CASSLFDEQFF. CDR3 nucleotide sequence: TGTGCCAGCAGCTTATTTGATGAGCAGTTCTTC.

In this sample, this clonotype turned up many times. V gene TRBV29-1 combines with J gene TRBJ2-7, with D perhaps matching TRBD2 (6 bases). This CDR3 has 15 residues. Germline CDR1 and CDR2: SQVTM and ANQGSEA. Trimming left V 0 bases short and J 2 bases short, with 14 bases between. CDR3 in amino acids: CSVEDQDSGAYEQYF. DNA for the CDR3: TGCAGCGTTGAAGATCAGGATAGCGGAGCCTACGAGCAGTACTTC.

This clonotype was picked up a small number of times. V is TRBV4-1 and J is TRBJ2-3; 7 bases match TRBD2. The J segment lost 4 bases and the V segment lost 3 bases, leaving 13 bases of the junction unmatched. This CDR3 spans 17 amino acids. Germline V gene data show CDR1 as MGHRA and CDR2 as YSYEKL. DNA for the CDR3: TGCGCCAGCAGCCAGGGTAGGTGGTCGGGAGGAGCAGATACGCAGTATTTT. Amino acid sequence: CASSQGRWSGGADTQYF.

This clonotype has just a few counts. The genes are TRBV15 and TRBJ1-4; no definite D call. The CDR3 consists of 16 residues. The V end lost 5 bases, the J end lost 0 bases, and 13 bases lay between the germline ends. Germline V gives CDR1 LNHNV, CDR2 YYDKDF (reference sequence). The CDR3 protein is CATSPGRDTTNEKLFF. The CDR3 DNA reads TGTGCCACCAGCCCCGGCCGTGATACAACTAATGAAAAACTGTTTTTT. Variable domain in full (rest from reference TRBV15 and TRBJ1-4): DAMVIQNPRYQVTQFGKPVTLSCSQTLNHNVMYWYQQKSSQAPKLLFHYYDKDFNNEADTPDNFQSRRPNTSFCFLDIRSPGLGDTAMYLCATSPGRDTTNEKLFFGSGTQLSVL.

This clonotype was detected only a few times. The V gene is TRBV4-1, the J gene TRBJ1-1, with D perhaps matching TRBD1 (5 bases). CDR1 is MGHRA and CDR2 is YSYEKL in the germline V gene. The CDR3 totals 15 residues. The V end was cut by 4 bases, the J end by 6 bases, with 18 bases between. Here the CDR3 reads CASSRAGGLNSEAFF. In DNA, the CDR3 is TGCGCCAGCAGCCGCGCTGGGGGTCTAAACTCTGAAGCTTTCTTT.

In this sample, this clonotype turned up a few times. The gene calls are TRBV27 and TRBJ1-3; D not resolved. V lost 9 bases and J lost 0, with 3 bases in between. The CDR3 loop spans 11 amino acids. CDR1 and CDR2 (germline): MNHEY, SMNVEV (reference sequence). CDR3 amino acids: CASISGNTIYF. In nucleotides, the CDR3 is TGTGCCAGTATCTCTGGAAACACCATATATTTT.

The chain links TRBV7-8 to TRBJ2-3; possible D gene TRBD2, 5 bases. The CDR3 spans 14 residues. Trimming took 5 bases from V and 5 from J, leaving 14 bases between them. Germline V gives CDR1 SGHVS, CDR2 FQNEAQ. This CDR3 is CASSLDLARDTQYF. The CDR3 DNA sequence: TGTGCCAGCAGCCTAGACCTAGCACGAGATACGCAGTATTTT.

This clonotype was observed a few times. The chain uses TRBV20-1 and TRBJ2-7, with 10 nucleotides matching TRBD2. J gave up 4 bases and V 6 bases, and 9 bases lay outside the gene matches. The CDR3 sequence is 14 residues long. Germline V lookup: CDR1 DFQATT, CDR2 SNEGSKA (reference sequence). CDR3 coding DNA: TGCAGTGCCACCCCGAGCGGGAGGGCTTACGAGCAGTACTTC. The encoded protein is CSATPSGRAYEQYF.

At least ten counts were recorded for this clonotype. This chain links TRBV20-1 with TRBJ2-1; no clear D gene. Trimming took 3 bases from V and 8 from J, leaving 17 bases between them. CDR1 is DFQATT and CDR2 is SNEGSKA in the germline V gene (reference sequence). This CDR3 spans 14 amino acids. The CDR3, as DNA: TGCAGTGCTAGGATCGGCCCGTCCGTCCATGAGCAGTTCTTC. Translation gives CSARIGPSVHEQFF.

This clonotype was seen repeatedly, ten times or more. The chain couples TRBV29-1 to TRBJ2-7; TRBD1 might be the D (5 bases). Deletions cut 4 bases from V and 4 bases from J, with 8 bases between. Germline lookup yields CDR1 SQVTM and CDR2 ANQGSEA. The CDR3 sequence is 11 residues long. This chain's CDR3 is CSVVQEYEQYF. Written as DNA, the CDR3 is TGCAGCGTTGTACAGGAATACGAGCAGTACTTC.

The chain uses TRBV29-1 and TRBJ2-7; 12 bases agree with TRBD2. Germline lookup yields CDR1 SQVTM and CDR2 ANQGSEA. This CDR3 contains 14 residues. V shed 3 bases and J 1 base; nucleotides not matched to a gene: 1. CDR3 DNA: TGCAGCGTTGAGGGACTAGCGGGTTCCTACGAGCAGTACTTC. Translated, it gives CSVEGLAGSYEQYF.

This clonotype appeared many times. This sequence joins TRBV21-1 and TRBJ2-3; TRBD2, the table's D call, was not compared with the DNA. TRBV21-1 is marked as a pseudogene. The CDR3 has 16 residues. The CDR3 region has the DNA TGTGCCAGCAGCAAAGGAGGAGGGCCCAGCACAGATACGCAGTATTTT. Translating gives CASSKGGGPSTDTQYF.

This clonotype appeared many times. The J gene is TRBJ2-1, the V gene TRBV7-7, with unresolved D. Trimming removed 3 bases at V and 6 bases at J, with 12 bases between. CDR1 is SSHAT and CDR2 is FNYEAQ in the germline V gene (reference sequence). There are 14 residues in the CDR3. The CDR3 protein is CASSLLGVSNEQFF. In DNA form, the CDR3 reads TGTGCCAGCAGCTTGCTTGGCGTTTCCAATGAGCAGTTCTTC.

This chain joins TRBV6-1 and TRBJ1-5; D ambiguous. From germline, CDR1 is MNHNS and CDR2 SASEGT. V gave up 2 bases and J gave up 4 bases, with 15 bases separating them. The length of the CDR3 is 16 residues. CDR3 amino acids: CASSEPVEGGNQPQHF. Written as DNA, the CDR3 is TGTGCCAGCAGTGAACCGGTGGAGGGCGGGAATCAGCCCCAGCATTTT.

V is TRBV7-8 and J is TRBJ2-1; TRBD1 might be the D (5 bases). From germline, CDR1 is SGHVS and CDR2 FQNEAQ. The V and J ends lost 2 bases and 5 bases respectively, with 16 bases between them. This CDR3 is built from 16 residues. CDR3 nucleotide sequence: TGTGCCAGCAGCTTATCAGGGATCCCAACAAACAATGAGCAGTTCTTC. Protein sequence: CASSLSGIPTNNEQFF.